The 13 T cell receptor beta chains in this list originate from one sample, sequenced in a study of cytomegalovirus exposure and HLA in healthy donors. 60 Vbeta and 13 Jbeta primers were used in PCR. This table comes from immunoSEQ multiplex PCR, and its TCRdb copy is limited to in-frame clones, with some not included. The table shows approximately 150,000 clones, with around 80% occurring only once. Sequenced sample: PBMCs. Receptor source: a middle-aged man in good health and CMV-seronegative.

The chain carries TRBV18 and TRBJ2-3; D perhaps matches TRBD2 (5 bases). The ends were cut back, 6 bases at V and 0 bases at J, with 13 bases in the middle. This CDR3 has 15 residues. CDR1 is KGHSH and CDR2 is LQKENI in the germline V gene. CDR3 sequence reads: CASSTGLSSTDTQYF. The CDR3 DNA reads TGTGCCAGCTCCACCGGACTTTCTAGCACAGATACGCAGTATTTT. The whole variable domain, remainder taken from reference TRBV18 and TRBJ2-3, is NAGVMQNPRHLVRRRGQEARLRCSPMKGHSHVYWYRQLPEEGLKFMVYLQKENIIDESGMPKERFSAEFPKEGPSILRIQQVVRGDSAAYFCASSTGLSSTDTQYFGPGTRLTVL.

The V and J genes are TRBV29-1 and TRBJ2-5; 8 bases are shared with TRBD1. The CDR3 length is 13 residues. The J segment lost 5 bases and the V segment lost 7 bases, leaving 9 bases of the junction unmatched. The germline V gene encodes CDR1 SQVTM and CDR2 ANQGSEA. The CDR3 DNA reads TGCAGCGGAGGACAGGGTGGGCTTGAGACCCAGTACTTC. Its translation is CSGGQGGLETQYF.

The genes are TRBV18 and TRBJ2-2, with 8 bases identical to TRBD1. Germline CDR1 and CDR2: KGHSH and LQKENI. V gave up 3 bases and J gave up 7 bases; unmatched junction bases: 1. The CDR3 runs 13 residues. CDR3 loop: CASSPDRVGELFF. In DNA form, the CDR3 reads TGTGCCAGCTCACCGGACAGGGTCGGGGAGCTGTTTTTT.

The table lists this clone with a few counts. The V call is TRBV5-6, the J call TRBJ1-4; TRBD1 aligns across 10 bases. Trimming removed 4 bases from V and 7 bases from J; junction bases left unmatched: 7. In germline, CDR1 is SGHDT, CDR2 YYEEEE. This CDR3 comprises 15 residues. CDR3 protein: CASSLIRDRGEKLFF. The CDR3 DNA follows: TGTGCCAGCAGCCTAATCCGGGACAGGGGTGAAAAACTGTTTTTT. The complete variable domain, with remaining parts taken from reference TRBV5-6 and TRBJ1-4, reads DAGVTQSPTHLIKTRGQQVTLRCSPKSGHDTVSWYQQALGQGPQFIFQYYEEEERQRGNFPDRFSGHQFPNYSSELNVNALLLGDSALYLCASSLIRDRGEKLFFGSGTQLSVL.

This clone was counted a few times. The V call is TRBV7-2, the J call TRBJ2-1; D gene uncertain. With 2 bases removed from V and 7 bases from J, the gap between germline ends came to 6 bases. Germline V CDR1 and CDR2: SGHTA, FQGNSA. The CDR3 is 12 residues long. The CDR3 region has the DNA TGTGCCAGCAGCTTAAAGCGTAATGAGCAGTTCTTC. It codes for CASSLKRNEQFF.

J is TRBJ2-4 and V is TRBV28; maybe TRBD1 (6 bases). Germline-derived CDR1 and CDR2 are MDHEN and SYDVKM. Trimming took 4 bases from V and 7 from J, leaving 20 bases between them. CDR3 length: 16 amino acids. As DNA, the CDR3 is TGTGCCAGCAGTTCCCCCGGACAGCTCCAACGTAACATTCAGTACTTC. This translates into CASSSPGQLQRNIQYF.

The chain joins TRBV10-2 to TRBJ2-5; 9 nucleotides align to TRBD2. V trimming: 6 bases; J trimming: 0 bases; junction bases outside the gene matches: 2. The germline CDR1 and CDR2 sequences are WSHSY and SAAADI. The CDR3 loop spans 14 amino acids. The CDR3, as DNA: TGCGCCAGCAGGGCTAGCGGGAACCAAGAGACCCAGTACTTC. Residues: CASRASGNQETQYF.

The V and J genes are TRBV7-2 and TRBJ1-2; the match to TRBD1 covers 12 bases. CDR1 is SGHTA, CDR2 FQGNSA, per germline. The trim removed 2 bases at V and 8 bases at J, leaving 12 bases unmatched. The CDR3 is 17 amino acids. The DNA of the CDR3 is TGTGCCAGCAGCTTACTAGGGACAGGGGGCGCGATGAACGGCTACACCTTC. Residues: CASSLLGTGGAMNGYTF.

The chain's CDR3 is CAIRGDGTGANEQFF. In nucleotides, the CDR3 is TGTGCCATCAGGGGTGACGGGACAGGGGCGAATGAGCAGTTCTTC. The gene calls are TRBV10-3 and TRBJ2-1; 10 nucleotides align to TRBD1. The germline V gene has CDR1 ENHRY and CDR2 SYGVKD. This CDR3 is 15 amino acids long. V lost 6 bases, J lost 7 bases, and 9 bases stayed unmatched.

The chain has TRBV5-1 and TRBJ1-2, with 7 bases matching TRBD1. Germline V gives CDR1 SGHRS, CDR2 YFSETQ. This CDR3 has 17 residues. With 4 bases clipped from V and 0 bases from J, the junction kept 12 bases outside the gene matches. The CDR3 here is CASSLRDSAYTNYGYTF. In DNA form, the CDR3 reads TGCGCCAGCAGCCTACGGGACAGCGCGTATACTAACTATGGCTACACCTTC.

CDR3 DNA sequence: TGTGCCAGCAGTGAAGCGTGGACATACGAGCAGTACTTC. It is translated as CASSEAWTYEQYF. V and J are TRBV6-1 and TRBJ2-7; D may be TRBD1 (5 bases). The CDR3 runs 13 residues. The germline gives CDR1 MNHNS, CDR2 SASEGT. The V gene lost 0 bases and the J gene lost 4 bases, with 7 bases spanning the gap.

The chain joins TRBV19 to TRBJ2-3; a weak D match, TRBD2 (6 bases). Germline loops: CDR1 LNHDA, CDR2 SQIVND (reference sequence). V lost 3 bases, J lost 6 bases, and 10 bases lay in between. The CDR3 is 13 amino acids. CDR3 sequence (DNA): TGTGCCAGTAGTATCGGCCTAGCGGATACGCAGTATTTT. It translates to CASSIGLADTQYF.

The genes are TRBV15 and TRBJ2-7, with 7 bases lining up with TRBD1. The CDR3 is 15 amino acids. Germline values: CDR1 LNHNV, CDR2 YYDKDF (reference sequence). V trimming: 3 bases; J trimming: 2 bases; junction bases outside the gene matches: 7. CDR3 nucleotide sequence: TGTGCCACCAGCAGGGGCCGGGACAGAGCCTACGAGCAGTACTTC. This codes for CATSRGRDRAYEQYF.